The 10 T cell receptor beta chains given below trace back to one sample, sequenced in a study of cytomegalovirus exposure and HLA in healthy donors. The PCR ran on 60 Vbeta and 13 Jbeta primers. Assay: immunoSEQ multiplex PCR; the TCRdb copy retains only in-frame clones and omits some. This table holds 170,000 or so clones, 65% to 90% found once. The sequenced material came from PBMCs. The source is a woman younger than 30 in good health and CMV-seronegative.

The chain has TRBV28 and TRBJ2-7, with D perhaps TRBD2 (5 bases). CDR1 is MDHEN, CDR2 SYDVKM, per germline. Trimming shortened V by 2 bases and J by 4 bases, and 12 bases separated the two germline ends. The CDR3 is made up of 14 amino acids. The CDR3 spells CASSLGGPKYEQYF. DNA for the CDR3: TGTGCCAGCAGTTTAGGCGGGCCCAAGTACGAGCAGTACTTC.

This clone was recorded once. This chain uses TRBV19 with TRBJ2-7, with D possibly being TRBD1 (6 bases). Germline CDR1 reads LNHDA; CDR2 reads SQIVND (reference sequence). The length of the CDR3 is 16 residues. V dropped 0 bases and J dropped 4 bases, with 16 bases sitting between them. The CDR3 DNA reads TGTGCCAGTAGTATAGACAATACAGGGCTCGGTTACGAGCAGTACTTC. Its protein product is CASSIDNTGLGYEQYF.

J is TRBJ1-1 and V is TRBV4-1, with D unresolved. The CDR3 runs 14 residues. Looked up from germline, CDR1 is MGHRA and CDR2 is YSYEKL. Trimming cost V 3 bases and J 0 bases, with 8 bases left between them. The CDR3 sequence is CASSHRLLNTEAFF. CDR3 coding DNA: TGCGCCAGCAGCCACAGACTTTTGAACACTGAAGCTTTCTTT.

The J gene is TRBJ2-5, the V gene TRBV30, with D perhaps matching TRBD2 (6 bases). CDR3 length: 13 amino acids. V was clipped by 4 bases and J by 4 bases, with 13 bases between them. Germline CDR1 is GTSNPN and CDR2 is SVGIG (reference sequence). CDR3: CAWNGGGGETQYF. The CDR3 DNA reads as TGTGCCTGGAATGGGGGAGGCGGAGAGACCCAGTACTTC.

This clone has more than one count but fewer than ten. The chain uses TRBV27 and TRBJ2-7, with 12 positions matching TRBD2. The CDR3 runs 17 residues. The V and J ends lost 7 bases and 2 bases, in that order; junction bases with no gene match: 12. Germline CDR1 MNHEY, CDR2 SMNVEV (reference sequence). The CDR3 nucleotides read TGTGCCAGCACCCGACTAGCGGGAGTCGGGGCTGCCTACGAGCAGTACTTC. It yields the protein CASTRLAGVGAAYEQYF.

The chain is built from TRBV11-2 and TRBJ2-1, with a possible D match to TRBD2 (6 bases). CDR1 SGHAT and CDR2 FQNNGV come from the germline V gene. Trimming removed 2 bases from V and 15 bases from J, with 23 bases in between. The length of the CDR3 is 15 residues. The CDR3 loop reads CASSLFSGLTFTPFF. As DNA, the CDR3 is TGTGCCAGCAGCTTATTTTCGGGACTGACATTCACTCCGTTCTTC.

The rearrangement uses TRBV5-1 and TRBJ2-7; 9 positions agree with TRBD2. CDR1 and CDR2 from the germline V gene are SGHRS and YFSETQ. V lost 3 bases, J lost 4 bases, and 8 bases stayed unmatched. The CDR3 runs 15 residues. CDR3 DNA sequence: TGCGCCAGCAGCTGGTTTAGCGGGAGAGGATACGAGCAGTACTTC. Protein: CASSWFSGRGYEQYF.

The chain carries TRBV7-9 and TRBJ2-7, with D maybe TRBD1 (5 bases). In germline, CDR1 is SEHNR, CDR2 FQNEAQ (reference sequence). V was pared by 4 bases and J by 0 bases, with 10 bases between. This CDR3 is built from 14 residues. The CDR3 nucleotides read TGTGCCAGCAGCTACAGGACAAGCTCCTACGAGCAGTACTTC. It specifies CASSYRTSSYEQYF.

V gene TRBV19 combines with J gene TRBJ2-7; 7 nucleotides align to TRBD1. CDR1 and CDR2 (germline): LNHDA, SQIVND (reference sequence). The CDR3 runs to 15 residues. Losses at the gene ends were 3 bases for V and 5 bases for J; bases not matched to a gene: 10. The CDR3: CASSIGSTGINEQYF. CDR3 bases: TGTGCCAGTAGTATCGGGTCGACAGGGATAAACGAGCAGTACTTC.

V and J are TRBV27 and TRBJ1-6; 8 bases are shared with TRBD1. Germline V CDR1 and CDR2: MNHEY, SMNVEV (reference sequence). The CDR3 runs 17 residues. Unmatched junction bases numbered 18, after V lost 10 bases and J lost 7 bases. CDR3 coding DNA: TGTGCCATCCCCCTCCAACCAAACAGGGGGGACAATTCACCCCTCCACTTT. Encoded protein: CAIPLQPNRGDNSPLHF.